Shown below are 30 T cell receptor beta chains from a single sample sequenced in a study of Ad26.COV2.S vaccination and SARS-CoV-2 variants. Noted treatment: 15 to 20 received Ad26.COV2.S at low or high dose, single or two shots; a few received placebo; per-sample allocation not given. Collection of the samples took place on day 63 after the first injection of vaccine or placebo. The protocol was immunoSEQ multiplex PCR, while the TCRdb copy is restricted to in-frame clones and leaves out a portion. Of roughly 700,000 clones listed, roughly 90% were seen once; the top ten hold about 1.5%. The source material was peripheral blood, sampled in a trial of Ad26.COV2.S vaccine versus placebo. The receptors stem from a person aged 18-60 years who received the Ad26.COV2.S COVID-19 vaccine or a placebo.

The chain joins TRBV4-2 to TRBJ2-5, with D unclear. Germline V gene sequence: CDR1 LGHNA, CDR2 YNFKEQ. This CDR3 is built from 16 residues. Trimming stripped 0 bases from V and 7 bases from J, with 18 bases between. DNA for the CDR3: TGTGCCAGCAGCCAAGAGAGGAAAACCTCCAAAGGGACCCAGTACTTC. It yields the protein CASSQERKTSKGTQYF.

The chain recombines TRBV7-2 with TRBJ2-3; possibly TRBD1 for D (5 bases). Germline V CDR1 and CDR2: SGHTA, FQGNSA. Trimming left V 4 bases short and J 1 base short, with 12 bases between. The CDR3 extends over 15 amino acids. The CDR3 DNA reads TGTGCCAGCAGCTACAGGCCAGCCGGCACAGATACGCAGTATTTT. Amino acid sequence: CASSYRPAGTDTQYF.

This rearrangement joins TRBV5-1 to TRBJ2-7; D remains ambiguous. Trimming cost V 4 bases and J 2 bases, with 19 bases left between them. The CDR3 is 16 amino acids. Germline CDR1 is SGHRS and CDR2 is YFSETQ. Here the CDR3 reads CASSPRSASIPYEQYF. The CDR3 coding sequence is TGCGCCAGCAGCCCCCGTTCGGCTAGTATCCCCTACGAGCAGTACTTC.

This sequence joins TRBV14 and TRBJ2-3; TRBD1 matches 9 bases. CDR1 and CDR2 (germline): SGHDN, FVKESK. There are 15 residues in the CDR3. V trimming: 5 bases; J trimming: 4 bases; junction bases outside the gene matches: 7. CDR3 nucleotides: TGTGCCAGCAGCGCCCGGGACAGGGAACCAGATACGCAGTATTTT. Residues: CASSARDREPDTQYF.

The chain recombines TRBV7-9 with TRBJ2-7; a possible D gene is TRBD2 (6 bases). This CDR3 has 15 amino acids. Per the germline V gene, CDR1 is SEHNR and CDR2 is FQNEAQ (reference sequence). Trimming pared 4 bases from V and 7 bases from J, leaving 20 bases between. CDR3 sequence: CASSSRDPAGGEQYF. DNA for the CDR3: TGTGCCAGCAGCTCGCGGGACCCTGCTGGGGGGGAGCAGTACTTC.

The chain has TRBV15 and TRBJ2-7, with D maybe TRBD2 (6 bases). Germline V gene sequence: CDR1 LNHNV, CDR2 YYDKDF (reference sequence). V lost 4 bases and J 6 bases, leaving 10 bases between the germline ends. This CDR3 is 12 amino acids long. CDR3 sequence (DNA): TGTGCCACCAGCACGCCCGGGGGCGAGCAGTACTTC. Residues: CATSTPGGEQYF.

This rearrangement joins TRBV6-2 or TRBV6-3 to TRBJ2-6; D gene ambiguous. Germline lookup yields CDR1 MNHEY and CDR2 SVGEGT. V gave up 0 bases and J gave up 8 bases, with 11 bases separating them. The CDR3 covers 15 residues. As DNA, the CDR3 is TGTGCCAGCAGTTACTCGATGAACCCTTCCAACGTCCTGACTTTC. This translates into CASSYSMNPSNVLTF.

This chain joins TRBV3-1 (or the pseudogene TRBV3-2) and TRBJ2-2, with D possibly TRBD1 on 6 matching bases. Between the trimmed V and J ends, which lost 4 bases and 5 bases, there was a span of 11 bases. The CDR3 is 14 residues long. The germline gives CDR1 LGHDT, CDR2 YNNKEL (reference sequence). The CDR3 nucleotides read TGTGCCAGCAGCCCCAACAGGGTGACCGGGGAGCTGTTTTTT. It specifies CASSPNRVTGELFF.

A single count supports this clone. V is TRBV6-5 and J is TRBJ2-4; 12 nucleotides match TRBD2. Germline loops: CDR1 MNHEY, CDR2 SVGAGI. Unmatched junction bases numbered 5, after V lost 4 bases and J lost 13 bases. The CDR3 spans 13 residues. The CDR3: CASSSGLAGGQYF. Here the CDR3 DNA reads TGTGCCAGCAGTTCCGGGCTAGCGGGGGGGCAGTACTTC.

V and J are TRBV11-3 and TRBJ2-1; TRBD2 matches 16 bases. J gave up 1 base and V 8 bases, and 2 bases lay outside the gene matches. The V gene's germline CDR1 is SGHNT and CDR2 YENEEA. The CDR3 is 16 amino acids. The CDR3 sequence is CASGTSGRGSYNEQFF. The DNA of the CDR3 is TGTGCCAGCGGGACTAGCGGGAGGGGGTCCTACAATGAGCAGTTCTTC.

This chain links TRBV7-9 with TRBJ1-2, with D uncertain. The germline V and J ends were trimmed by 5 bases and 7 bases, with 8 bases remaining between them. The germline CDR1 and CDR2 sequences are SEHNR and FQNEAQ (reference sequence). The CDR3 runs to 11 residues. The CDR3 reads CASSPQSGYTF. CDR3 nucleotides: TGTGCCAGCAGCCCGCAGAGTGGCTACACCTTC.

V usage is TRBV9 and J usage is TRBJ2-1; D is possibly TRBD1 or TRBD2 (5 bases each). Looked up from germline, CDR1 is SGDLS and CDR2 is YYNGEE. The CDR3 spans 13 residues. V was pared by 4 bases and J by 9 bases, with 14 bases between. CDR3 protein: CASSLGTQAEQFF. The CDR3 DNA sequence: TGTGCCAGCAGCCTGGGGACGCAGGCTGAGCAGTTCTTC.

The chain uses TRBV11-2 and TRBJ2-7; no clear D gene. CDR3 length: 13 residues. CDR1 and CDR2 from the germline V gene are SGHAT and FQNNGV. Deletions cut 5 bases from V and 4 bases from J, with 12 bases between. CDR3 coding DNA: TGTGCCAGCAGCATACCTACCGGGTACGAGCAGTACTTC. Residues: CASSIPTGYEQYF.

The chain recombines TRBV28 with TRBJ1-3; 7 positions match TRBD1. The CDR3 totals 15 residues. J lost 0 bases, V lost 7 bases, and 6 bases had no gene match. Germline CDR1 MDHEN, CDR2 SYDVKM. The CDR3, as DNA: TGTGCCAGCACCCCCGGGACAGTCTCTGGAAACACCATATATTTT. Amino acid sequence: CASTPGTVSGNTIYF.

This sequence joins TRBV19 and TRBJ1-1; D remains ambiguous. Per germline, CDR1 LNHDA and CDR2 SQIVND (reference sequence). Trimming took 1 base from V and 7 from J, leaving 7 bases between them. The CDR3 runs to 12 residues. Here the CDR3 DNA reads TGTGCCAGTAGTATAGTTGGCAGTGAAGCTTTCTTT. This encodes CASSIVGSEAFF.

The CDR3 here is CASSPRGKGDQPQHF. The CDR3 DNA reads TGTGCCAGCTCACCACGAGGTAAAGGCGATCAGCCCCAGCATTTT. This sequence joins TRBV18 and TRBJ1-5; D is undetermined. With 1 base removed from V and 5 bases from J, the gap between germline ends came to 12 bases. The length of the CDR3 is 15 residues. In germline, CDR1 is KGHSH, CDR2 LQKENI.

A single count supports this clone. The chain recombines TRBV10-3 with TRBJ1-2; a weak D match, TRBD1 (5 bases). The germline V gene encodes CDR1 ENHRY and CDR2 SYGVKD. V was pared by 3 bases and J by 1 base, with 12 bases between. The CDR3 contains 15 residues. The CDR3 reads CAISDGQGLNYGYTF. CDR3 in DNA: TGTGCCATCAGTGATGGGCAGGGACTTAACTATGGCTACACCTTC.

CDR3 coding DNA: TGTGCCAGCAGCGTAGGGGCAGGGATGGGTAGCAATCAGCCCCAGCATTTT. This translates into CASSVGAGMGSNQPQHF. This rearrangement joins TRBV9 to TRBJ1-5; D might be TRBD1 (5 bases). From germline, CDR1 is SGDLS and CDR2 YYNGEE. The CDR3 has 17 residues. The V and J ends lost 0 bases and 0 bases respectively, with 13 bases between them.

The sample holds a few counts of this clone. The V call is TRBV9, the J call TRBJ2-4; TRBD2 might be the D (5 bases). The germline CDR1 and CDR2 sequences are SGDLS and YYNGEE. Trimming removed 0 bases at V and 7 bases at J, with 11 bases between. This CDR3 has 14 amino acids. Written as DNA, the CDR3 is TGTGCCAGCAGCGTAGGAAGCAGCGGTAACATTCAGTACTTC. Encoded protein: CASSVGSSGNIQYF.

The chain carries TRBV4-1 and TRBJ2-7; tentatively, D is TRBD1 (5 bases). Trimming shortened V by 0 bases and J by 3 bases, and 12 bases separated the two germline ends. The germline CDR1 and CDR2 sequences are MGHRA and YSYEKL. This CDR3 has 15 residues. CDR3 region: CASSQEGRENYEQYF. For the CDR3, the DNA is TGCGCCAGCAGCCAAGAAGGCAGGGAAAACTACGAGCAGTACTTC.

The chain uses TRBV5-1 and TRBJ2-4; 8 bases fit TRBD1. The CDR3 is 16 residues long. Germline-derived CDR1 and CDR2 are SGHRS and YFSETQ. V gave up 6 bases and J gave up 0 bases; unmatched junction bases: 8. The CDR3 bases are TGCGCCAGCACCGGGACAGGAGACTTAGCCAAAAACATTCAGTACTTC. This sequence encodes CASTGTGDLAKNIQYF.

V usage is TRBV9 and J usage is TRBJ1-1; D not certain. V lost 0 bases and J 2 bases, leaving 2 bases between the germline ends. Germline V gene lookup returns CDR1 SGDLS and CDR2 YYNGEE. CDR3 size: 12 residues. The CDR3 protein is CASSVDNTEAFF. The CDR3 DNA reads TGTGCCAGCAGCGTAGATAACACTGAAGCTTTCTTT.

This clone was picked up one time. This rearrangement joins TRBV5-4 to TRBJ2-7, with D possibly matching TRBD1 (7 bases). Trimming left V 4 bases short and J 9 bases short, with 20 bases between. The CDR3 extends over 14 amino acids. Germline CDR1 SGHNT, CDR2 YYREEE (reference sequence). CDR3 nucleotides: TGTGCCAGCAGCAGGGCGGGGACAGACGCCCCGCAGTACTTC. Translating it yields CASSRAGTDAPQYF.

The gene calls are TRBV6-1 and TRBJ2-5, with D possibly TRBD2 on 7 matching bases. The CDR3 extends over 18 amino acids. The V end was cut by 0 bases, the J end by 1 base, with 18 bases between. The germline V gene encodes CDR1 MNHNS and CDR2 SASEGT. CDR3 nucleotides: TGTGCCAGCAGTGAAGCGCTTCTAGGGGGGGTTTCCCAAGAGACCCAGTACTTC. Translation: CASSEALLGGVSQETQYF.

The V call is TRBV12-5, the J call TRBJ2-7; the D gene is possibly TRBD2 (6 bases). Germline V lookup: CDR1 LGHNT, CDR2 FRNRAP. V lost 5 bases and J lost 2, with 13 bases in between. The CDR3 length is 14 residues. The CDR3 region has the DNA TGTGCTAGTGGTCCTCAGACGGGAGCCTACGAGCAGTACTTC. Its protein product is CASGPQTGAYEQYF.

The V call is TRBV19, the J call TRBJ1-3; D might be TRBD1 (5 bases). This CDR3 has 16 amino acids. Trimming left V 3 bases short and J 2 bases short, with 14 bases between. CDR1 and CDR2 from the germline V gene are LNHDA and SQIVND (reference sequence). The CDR3 spells CASSIRRGGPGNTIYF. Written as DNA, the CDR3 is TGTGCCAGTAGTATTCGCCGGGGGGGACCTGGAAACACCATATATTTT.

The chain employs TRBV7-9 and TRBJ1-6; D remains ambiguous. Germline-derived CDR1 and CDR2 are SEHNR and FQNEAQ (reference sequence). V was shortened by 4 bases and J by 9 bases, with 13 bases between the two germline ends. The CDR3 is made up of 14 amino acids. The CDR3 loop is CASSSQGVSSPLHF. The DNA for the CDR3 is TGTGCCAGCAGCTCACAAGGCGTCAGTTCACCCCTCCACTTT.

J is TRBJ2-2 and V is TRBV5-4; weak D call: TRBD1 (6 bases). The V and J ends lost 0 bases and 7 bases respectively, with 13 bases between them. Germline loops: CDR1 SGHNT, CDR2 YYREEE (reference sequence). The CDR3 extends over 15 amino acids. Here the CDR3 reads CASSLGQGTGGELFF. The DNA for the CDR3 is TGTGCCAGCAGCTTGGGTCAGGGGACGGGCGGGGAGCTGTTTTTT.

The rearrangement joins TRBV24-1 to TRBJ2-7; D is perhaps TRBD1 (6 bases). The germline V gene has CDR1 KGHDR and CDR2 SFDVKD. There are 12 residues in the CDR3. The V and J ends lost 9 bases and 1 base respectively, with 9 bases between them. In DNA, the CDR3 is TGTGCCACCGCGGACAGTTCCTACGAGCAGTACTTC. As protein: CATADSSYEQYF.

This chain uses TRBV19 with TRBJ2-5, with TRBD2 as a possible D gene (7 bases). Germline CDR1 LNHDA, CDR2 SQIVND (reference sequence). Trimming took 2 bases from V and 2 from J, leaving 12 bases between them. CDR3 size: 15 residues. The DNA of the CDR3 is TGTGCCAGTAGTATATGGGGGGGGCCTCAAGAGACCCAGTACTTC. Its translation: CASSIWGGPQETQYF.